Each of the 10 T cell receptor beta chains below was sequenced from the same sample in a study of technical replicates of blood from a handful of donors. Only in-frame clones appear in the TCRdb table, and some are missing; sequencing was by immunoSEQ multiplex PCR. The data hold tens of thousands of clones, with roughly 91% observed a single time. Specimen: T cells isolated from PBMCs. The receptors stem from a human donor in good health.

This sequence joins TRBV6-5 and TRBJ1-5; a weak D match, TRBD1 (5 bases). From germline, CDR1 is MNHEY and CDR2 SVGAGI. The CDR3 is 15 amino acids. Trimming took off 0 bases at V and 5 bases at J, with 11 bases between the two ends. The CDR3 protein is CASSYSNRIDQPQHF. DNA of the CDR3: TGTGCCAGCAGTTACTCGAACAGGATAGATCAGCCCCAGCATTTT.

The chain carries TRBV2 and TRBJ2-3; 10 nucleotides line up with TRBD1. Per the germline V gene, CDR1 is SNHLY and CDR2 is FYNNEI. Trimming removed 4 bases from V and 2 bases from J; junction bases left unmatched: 3. This CDR3 region has 15 residues. The CDR3 DNA is TGTGCCAGCAGTGCGGACAGGGGGATCACAGATACGCAGTATTTT. Its protein is CASSADRGITDTQYF.

The V and J genes are TRBV19 and TRBJ2-7; 8 nucleotides line up with TRBD1. The CDR3 has 13 residues. Germline lookup yields CDR1 LNHDA and CDR2 SQIVND (reference sequence). J lost 5 bases, V lost 4 bases, and 4 bases had no gene match. CDR3 coding DNA: TGTGCCAGTAGTACCCAGGGGGCCCACGAGCAGTACTTC. Protein product: CASSTQGAHEQYF.

This chain uses TRBV30 with TRBJ2-7; D might be TRBD1 (5 bases). Trimming took 2 bases from V and 7 from J, leaving 15 bases between them. The germline V gene encodes CDR1 GTSNPN and CDR2 SVGIG (reference sequence). CDR3 length: 13 amino acids. CDR3 amino acids: CAWSPSGLGEQYF. CDR3 nucleotides: TGTGCCTGGAGTCCTTCAGGGTTGGGAGAGCAGTACTTC.

This clone was picked up a small number of times. The CDR3: CAISDGTRNTGELFF. The CDR3 DNA sequence: TGTGCCATCAGCGATGGGACTAGGAACACCGGGGAGCTGTTTTTT. This chain uses TRBV10-3 with TRBJ2-2; 8 nucleotides agree with TRBD2. CDR1 is ENHRY and CDR2 is SYGVKD in the germline V gene. CDR3 length equals 15 residues. V lost 6 bases, J lost 1 base, and 4 bases stayed unmatched.

The chain has TRBV16 and TRBJ2-5; 8 bases line up with TRBD1. Germline assignment: CDR1 KGHSY and CDR2 FQNENV. This CDR3 is built from 14 residues. V shed 3 bases, J shed 6 bases, and the junction held 6 bases outside the gene matches. The CDR3 loop reads CASSHRTGKKTQYF. The CDR3 region has the DNA TGTGCCAGCAGCCACCGGACAGGGAAGAAGACCCAGTACTTC.

The J gene is TRBJ1-2, the V gene TRBV7-2; the D is unclear. The CDR3 totals 15 residues. CDR1 and CDR2 from the germline V gene are SGHTA and FQGNSA. V was pared by 1 base and J by 7 bases, with 16 bases between. Here the CDR3 reads CASSLGVGGASGYTF. In DNA form, the CDR3 reads TGTGCCAGCAGCTTAGGAGTTGGCGGAGCGAGTGGCTACACCTTC.

The chain has TRBV4-3 and TRBJ2-7; 9 bases match TRBD1. Trimming cost V 4 bases and J 6 bases; bases outside gene matches: 7. From germline, CDR1 is LGHNA and CDR2 YSLEER. The CDR3 spans 14 residues. The CDR3 region is CASSLGTGSAEQYF. The CDR3 nucleotides read TGCGCCAGCAGCCTTGGGACAGGGTCGGCCGAGCAGTACTTC.

The rearrangement links TRBV27 to TRBJ2-3; D possibly corresponds to TRBD2 (5 bases). Per germline, CDR1 MNHEY and CDR2 SMNVEV (reference sequence). The V gene lost 8 bases and the J gene lost 5 bases, with 14 bases spanning the gap. The CDR3 is 13 amino acids. DNA of the CDR3: TGTGCCAGCCGAGACTACAAGGTAGATACGCAGTATTTT. It is translated as CASRDYKVDTQYF.

This clone was counted once. The gene calls are TRBV7-2 and TRBJ1-2; 7 bases align to TRBD1. Looked up from germline, CDR1 is SGHTA and CDR2 is FQGNSA. V shed 1 base and J 4 bases; nucleotides not matched to a gene: 3. The CDR3 sequence is 14 residues long. The CDR3 reads CASSLGQGFYGYTF. The CDR3 bases are TGTGCCAGCAGCTTAGGACAGGGTTTCTATGGCTACACCTTC.